Following are 6 T cell receptor beta chains from one sample sequenced in a study of beta chain features in type 1 diabetes. Sequenced material consisted of expressed TCRB transcripts (all of the isolated RNA was reverse transcribed). TCRdb keeps only in-frame clones here, not all; method: immunoSEQ multiplex PCR. The table includes hundreds of thousands of clones, 30% detected once. The sequenced material came from naive CD4+ T cells from blood. The receptors derive from a man between 18 and 29 years old in good health.

As to this clone: A read error may produce the germline difference seen at one junction end. The rearrangement uses TRBV7-7 and TRBJ2-5, with D perhaps matching TRBD1 (5 bases). Germline CDR1 and CDR2: SSHAT and FNYEAQ (reference sequence). CDR3 length: 13 residues. Here the CDR3 DNA reads TGTGCTAGCAGCCCCTTAACAGGCGAGACCCAGTACTTC. Its translation: CASSPLTGETQYF. The full variable domain, with the rest looked up from reference TRBV7-7 and TRBJ2-5, is GAGVSQSPRYKVTKRGQDVTLRCDPISSHATLYWYQQALGQGPEFLTYFNYEAQPDKSGLPSDRFSAERPEGSISTLTIQRTEQRDSAMYRCASSPLTGETQYFGPGTRLLVL.

The rearrangement joins TRBV7-9 to TRBJ2-3, with a possible D match to TRBD2 (6 bases). The V and J ends lost 2 bases and 2 bases respectively, with 14 bases between them. CDR1 is SEHNR, CDR2 FQNEAQ, per germline (reference sequence). The CDR3 runs 16 residues. CDR3 in amino acids: CASSLRRERTTDTQYF. The CDR3 DNA sequence: TGTGCCAGCAGCTTACGTCGGGAGAGAACCACAGATACGCAGTATTTT.

The rearrangement uses TRBV13 and TRBJ2-6; no definite D call. Germline V gene sequence: CDR1 PRHDT, CDR2 FYEKMQ (reference sequence). The CDR3 is 17 residues long. V lost 1 base to trimming and J lost 3 bases, with 13 bases between them. CDR3 region: CASSLDISGNGANVLTF. The CDR3 bases are TGTGCCAGCAGCTTAGATATCTCCGGAAATGGGGCCAACGTCCTGACTTTC.

The chain joins TRBV30 to TRBJ2-7; D is tentatively TRBD1 or TRBD2 (5 bases each). The germline CDR1 and CDR2 sequences are GTSNPN and SVGIG (reference sequence). V lost 5 bases, J lost 6 bases, and 14 bases lay in between. This CDR3 comprises 12 residues. The CDR3 here is CAWARWGSEQYF. CDR3 DNA: TGTGCCTGGGCCCGGTGGGGGAGCGAGCAGTACTTC.

The chain has TRBV19 and TRBJ1-1; maybe TRBD1 (6 bases). Trimming left V 3 bases short and J 7 bases short, with 12 bases between. CDR1 is LNHDA and CDR2 is SQIVND in the germline V gene (reference sequence). There are 13 residues in the CDR3. This CDR3 reads CASSIRGSNEAFF. DNA of the CDR3: TGTGCCAGTAGTATCAGGGGAAGCAATGAAGCTTTCTTT.

Only a few counts were recorded for this clone. The chain has TRBV29-1 and TRBJ2-7; 12 nucleotides agree with TRBD2. J was trimmed by 4 bases and V by 5 bases; bases with no gene match: 3. This CDR3 has 13 residues. Germline V gene lookup returns CDR1 SQVTM and CDR2 ANQGSEA. Here the CDR3 reads CSVTGLAGYEQYF. The CDR3 nucleotides read TGCAGCGTTACTGGACTAGCGGGATACGAGCAGTACTTC.